These 24 T cell receptor beta chains were all obtained from the same sample, sequenced in a study of blood T cell repertoires in COVID-19. Repertoires were generated with immunoSEQ multiplex PCR, while TCRdb's copy carries only in-frame clones and drops some. The data contain about 270,000 clones, approximately 86% of them singletons. What was sequenced was peripheral blood. Source of these receptors: a man aged 40-49 years with active or convalescent COVID-19.

The chain uses TRBV18 and TRBJ2-5, with D tentatively TRBD2 (5 bases). CDR3 size: 15 residues. From germline, CDR1 is KGHSH and CDR2 LQKENI. V was clipped by 0 bases and J by 5 bases, with 13 bases between them. CDR3 amino acids: CASSPPSVSGETQYF. The CDR3 DNA sequence: TGTGCCAGCTCACCACCGTCAGTTTCGGGGGAGACCCAGTACTTC.

The V call is TRBV24-1, the J call TRBJ2-1; TRBD1 matches 7 bases. CDR1 and CDR2 (germline): KGHDR, SFDVKD. Unmatched junction bases numbered 6, after V lost 4 bases and J lost 7 bases. CDR3 length equals 14 residues. CDR3 in DNA: TGTGCCACCAGTGAACCGGGACAGAAGAATGAGCAGTTCTTC. This sequence encodes CATSEPGQKNEQFF.

In this sample, this clone turned up a few times. V usage is TRBV2 and J usage is TRBJ2-4, with TRBD1 identical over 10 bases. There are 17 residues in the CDR3. CDR1 is SNHLY, CDR2 FYNNEI, per germline. V shed 5 bases, J shed 8 bases, and the junction held 15 bases outside the gene matches. The CDR3 bases are TGTGCCAGCAGTCAAGGGGGACAGGGGATTATAAGGGACATTCAGTACTTC. This gives the protein CASSQGGQGIIRDIQYF.

The chain uses TRBV10-3 and TRBJ1-2, with TRBD1 matching 8 bases. The CDR3 spans 16 residues. Unmatched junction bases numbered 7, after V lost 0 bases and J lost 4 bases. The germline CDR1 and CDR2 sequences are ENHRY and SYGVKD. This CDR3 is CAISESRSQGAYGYTF. The CDR3 DNA follows: TGTGCCATCAGTGAGTCGAGATCGCAGGGGGCCTATGGCTACACCTTC.

The chain has TRBV24-1 and TRBJ1-6, with D tentatively TRBD1 (5 bases). Germline CDR1 reads KGHDR; CDR2 reads SFDVKD. The CDR3 has 14 residues. With 6 bases removed from V and 6 bases from J, the gap between germline ends came to 11 bases. CDR3 amino acids: CATSHGGVNSPLHF. The CDR3 coding sequence is TGTGCCACCAGTCACGGGGGAGTTAATTCACCCCTCCACTTT.

The chain couples TRBV5-1 to TRBJ1-2, with 9 bases aligning to TRBD1. This CDR3 region has 14 residues. Germline V gene sequence: CDR1 SGHRS, CDR2 YFSETQ. The ends lost 6 bases at V and 7 bases at J; junction bases unmatched: 10. The CDR3 nucleotides are TGCGCCAGCACCATTAAACAGGGGGCCGGTGGCTACACCTTC. Translating it yields CASTIKQGAGGYTF.

This chain joins TRBV3-1 (or the pseudogene TRBV3-2) and TRBJ2-3, with TRBD2 matching 7 bases. This CDR3 is 15 amino acids long. V lost 1 base to trimming and J lost 4 bases; unmatched junction nucleotides: 5. Looked up from germline, CDR1 is LGHDT and CDR2 is YNNKEL (reference sequence). Here the CDR3 DNA reads TGTGCCAGCAGCCAAGTAGGCGGGAGAGCAGATACGCAGTATTTT. Translation: CASSQVGGRADTQYF.

V is TRBV9 and J is TRBJ2-3; TRBD2 matches 8 bases. CDR3 length: 15 amino acids. Germline V lookup: CDR1 SGDLS, CDR2 YYNGEE. With 0 bases clipped from V and 3 bases from J, the junction kept 3 bases outside the gene matches. Here the CDR3 DNA reads TGTGCCAGCAGCGTAGTGGCTAGCGGGACAGATACGCAGTATTTT. It specifies CASSVVASGTDTQYF. The full variable domain, in which reference TRBV9 and TRBJ2-3 provide the parts outside the CDR3, is DSGVTQTPKHLITATGQRVTLRCSPRSGDLSVYWYQQSLDQGLQFLIQYYNGEERAKGNILERFSAQQFPDLHSELNLSSLELGDSALYFCASSVVASGTDTQYFGPGTRLTVL.

The CDR3 nucleotides are TGTGCCAGTAGTCCGCGAACTCATGGCTACACCTTC. Its protein product is CASSPRTHGYTF. The chain links TRBV19 to TRBJ1-2; D is unclear. The germline CDR1 and CDR2 sequences are LNHDA and SQIVND (reference sequence). V shed 5 bases and J shed 6 bases, with 10 bases lying between them. The CDR3 is 12 amino acids.

A few counts support this clone. This chain links TRBV5-1 with TRBJ2-7; possible D gene TRBD2, 6 bases. CDR3 length: 14 amino acids. Trimming removed 3 bases from V and 5 bases from J, with 15 bases in between. Germline V gene data show CDR1 as SGHRS and CDR2 as YFSETQ. CDR3 loop: CASSSGLARDEQYF. CDR3 coding DNA: TGCGCCAGCAGCTCGGGGCTAGCGAGAGACGAGCAGTACTTC.

This chain's CDR3 is CASSVNREKGYGYTF. CDR3 sequence (DNA): TGTGCCAGCAGCGTCAACAGGGAGAAGGGCTATGGCTACACCTTC. The chain uses TRBV9 and TRBJ1-2, with D perhaps TRBD1 (6 bases). Trimming took off 2 bases at V and 4 bases at J, with 15 bases between the two ends. The germline CDR1 and CDR2 sequences are SGDLS and YYNGEE. The CDR3 runs to 15 residues.

The sample holds one count of this clone. This chain links TRBV6-2 or TRBV6-3 with TRBJ2-3; 9 nucleotides match TRBD2. This CDR3 has 16 residues. CDR1 is MNHEY, CDR2 SVGEGT, per germline. V shed 2 bases and J 6 bases; nucleotides not matched to a gene: 9. In DNA form, the CDR3 reads TGTGCCAGCAGTTACCCCCGCGGGGGGGTGAGGGATACGCAGTATTTT. Protein sequence: CASSYPRGGVRDTQYF.

V usage is TRBV24-1 and J usage is TRBJ1-4, with 7 bases that match TRBD1. The CDR3 is 17 residues long. Germline V gene sequence: CDR1 KGHDR, CDR2 SFDVKD. The V segment lost 8 bases and the J segment 0 bases; nucleotides outside the gene matches: 11. The CDR3 here is CATMTAGQNATNEKLFF. CDR3 in DNA: TGTGCCACCATGACCGCGGGACAGAATGCAACTAATGAAAAACTGTTTTTT.

The chain employs TRBV18 and TRBJ2-5; D is perhaps TRBD2 (5 bases). This CDR3 comprises 13 residues. Deletions cut 3 bases from V and 3 bases from J, with 8 bases between. CDR1 KGHSH and CDR2 LQKENI come from the germline V gene. The CDR3, as DNA: TGTGCCAGCTCACCGAACGGGGAAGAGACCCAGTACTTC. Protein: CASSPNGEETQYF.

The V and J genes are TRBV4-1 and TRBJ2-6; D is perhaps TRBD2 (6 bases). V lost 1 base and J 0 bases, leaving 16 bases between the germline ends. Germline V gene sequence: CDR1 MGHRA, CDR2 YSYEKL. This CDR3 has 19 residues. The CDR3: CASSQVGYAGPSGANVLTF. The CDR3 region has the DNA TGCGCCAGCAGCCAAGTTGGGTATGCGGGACCCTCTGGGGCCAACGTCCTGACTTTC.

The V call is TRBV29-1, the J call TRBJ2-5; D possibly corresponds to TRBD1 (6 bases). Trimming removed 6 bases from V and 5 bases from J, with 22 bases in between. CDR1 and CDR2 (germline): SQVTM, ANQGSEA. The CDR3 consists of 15 residues. CDR3 sequence reads: CSVPDAGTPGETQYF. The CDR3 DNA sequence: TGCAGCGTCCCCGATGCCGGGACACCGGGGGAGACCCAGTACTTC.

Note on this clone: This specimen includes other DNA sequences encoding the same CDR3. CDR3 DNA: TGCGCCAGCAGCCCCGGACAGGGAGCCAACACCGGGGAGCTGTTTTTT. Protein product: CASSPGQGANTGELFF. The genes are TRBV5-1 and TRBJ2-2; 8 bases fit TRBD1. The CDR3 spans 16 residues. In germline, CDR1 is SGHRS, CDR2 YFSETQ. Unmatched junction bases numbered 7, after V lost 4 bases and J lost 2 bases.

In its sample, this clone was seen a few times. CDR3: CASSLTGGGNYGYTF. The DNA of the CDR3 is TGCGCCAGCAGCCTAACAGGGGGCGGGAACTATGGCTACACCTTC. The chain recombines TRBV4-1 with TRBJ1-2; TRBD1 matches 9 bases. This CDR3 spans 15 amino acids. V shed 4 bases and J 2 bases; nucleotides not matched to a gene: 5. Germline CDR1 and CDR2: MGHRA and YSYEKL.

The rearrangement joins TRBV19 to TRBJ1-1, with TRBD1 matching 7 bases. V lost 3 bases, J lost 3 bases, and 4 bases stayed unmatched. This CDR3 region has 14 residues. From germline, CDR1 is LNHDA and CDR2 SQIVND (reference sequence). The CDR3 spells CASSITGAHTEAFF. The CDR3 DNA reads as TGTGCCAGTAGTATCACAGGGGCCCACACTGAAGCTTTCTTT.

The chain uses TRBV7-3 and TRBJ1-2, with D tentatively TRBD1 (6 bases). Germline V gives CDR1 SGHTA, CDR2 FQGTGA. The CDR3 extends over 15 amino acids. The V end lost 3 bases, the J end lost 5 bases, and 16 bases lay between the germline ends. The CDR3 DNA follows: TGTGCCAGCAGCTTGTGGGCAGGGGCGAGATATGGCTACACCTTC. It is translated as CASSLWAGARYGYTF.

The chain joins TRBV5-4 to TRBJ1-5; D perhaps matches TRBD1 (6 bases). V lost 4 bases to trimming and J lost 4 bases, with 12 bases between them. Germline CDR1 and CDR2: SGHNT and YYREEE (reference sequence). CDR3 length equals 14 residues. The CDR3 here is CASSQQGGNQPQHF. The CDR3, as DNA: TGTGCCAGCAGCCAACAAGGGGGTAATCAGCCCCAGCATTTT. Combining the CDR3 with reference TRBV5-4 and TRBJ1-5 gives the whole variable domain ETGVTQSPTHLIKTRGQQVTLRCSSQSGHNTVSWYQQALGQGPQFIFQYYREEENGRGNFPPRFSGLQFPNYSSELNVNALELDDSALYLCASSQQGGNQPQHFGDGTRLSIL.

The rearrangement links TRBV7-9 to TRBJ2-5; 14 bases align to TRBD2. Germline V gene data show CDR1 as SEHNR and CDR2 as FQNEAQ (reference sequence). V gave up 4 bases and J gave up 5 bases; unmatched junction bases: 3. There are 15 residues in the CDR3. The DNA for the CDR3 is TGTGCCAGCAGCTCGGGACTAGCGGGAGTTGAGACCCAGTACTTC. Its translation is CASSSGLAGVETQYF. The full variable domain, with the rest looked up from reference TRBV7-9 and TRBJ2-5, is DTGVSQNPRHKITKRGQNVTFRCDPISEHNRLYWYRQTLGQGPEFLTYFQNEAQLEKSRLLSDRFSAERPKGSFSTLEIQRTEQGDSAMYLCASSSGLAGVETQYFGPGTRLLVL.

This rearrangement joins TRBV9 to TRBJ2-1; the match to TRBD1 covers 7 bases. Germline CDR1 and CDR2: SGDLS and YYNGEE. This CDR3 comprises 16 residues. V lost 4 bases to trimming and J lost 4 bases; unmatched junction nucleotides: 11. CDR3 sequence: CASSPTARGNYNEQFF. DNA for the CDR3: TGTGCCAGCAGCCCAACGGCCAGGGGGAATTACAATGAGCAGTTCTTC. Filled out from reference TRBV9 and TRBJ2-1, the complete variable domain reads DSGVTQTPKHLITATGQRVTLRCSPRSGDLSVYWYQQSLDQGLQFLIQYYNGEERAKGNILERFSAQQFPDLHSELNLSSLELGDSALYFCASSPTARGNYNEQFFGPGTRLTVL.

This CDR3 reads CASSQEFTGGHEQYF. In nucleotides, the CDR3 is TGTGCCAGCAGCCAAGAATTTACGGGGGGCCACGAGCAGTACTTC. This rearrangement joins TRBV14 to TRBJ2-7; perhaps TRBD2 as D (7 bases). The CDR3 loop spans 15 amino acids. V lost 0 bases to trimming and J lost 5 bases, with 14 bases between them. The V gene's germline CDR1 is SGHDN and CDR2 FVKESK. The full variable domain, in which reference TRBV14 and TRBJ2-7 provide the parts outside the CDR3, is EAGVTQFPSHSVIEKGQTVTLRCDPISGHDNLYWYRRVMGKEIKFLLHFVKESKQDESGMPNNRFLAERTGGTYSTLKVQPAELEDSGVYFCASSQEFTGGHEQYFGPGTRLTVT.